This TCR beta chain was identified in a study of CD4 and CD8 cells across lung adenocarcinoma regions. The CDR3 totals 14 residues. The V gene lost 4 bases and the J gene lost 5 bases, with 13 bases spanning the gap. Germline CDR1 SGHRS, CDR2 YFSETQ. Donors had localized lung adenocarcinoma, a non-small cell lung cancer. This clonotype appeared a few times. Via MiXCR, TCRdb re-called the PCR reads, giving one row per CDR3 protein. The data show 12,000 or so distinct CDR3 sequences, around half seen once. The sequence came from a female donor with lung adenocarcinoma. The CD4 and CD8 labels of this study may be unreliable. The specimen was CD8+ T cells from the margin of a lung tumor. The chain has TRBV5-1 and TRBJ2-1, with D perhaps matching TRBD1 (5 bases). The CDR3 reads CASSPETDNNEQFF. CDR3 DNA: TGCGCCAGCAGCCCTGAGACAGATAACAATGAGCAGTTCTTC.